This T cell receptor (beta chain) appears in the sequencing data of a study of spatial heterogeneity in lung cancer. Study-wide background: The library had UMIs, and each TCR and UMI pair averaged more than ten raw reads. Study-wide findings and caveats: More often at tumor resection than at routine follow-up, ubiquitous expanded tumor TCRs were detected in the blood.

Time point: sample taken at primary tumor resection. Unsorted samples of tumor, nontumor lung or frozen PBMC had their whole RNA sequenced. TCRdb reprocessed the 5' RACE reads via MiXCR and lists one record per CDR3 protein. Here the sample spans roughly 36,000 distinct CDR3 sequences, 5.8% being singletons. The CDR3 totals 13 residues. Per the germline V gene, CDR1 is SGHRS and CDR2 is YFSETQ. Trimming removed 3 bases from V and 2 bases from J, with 9 bases in between. Details on this clonotype: Antigen unknown.

This chain joins TRBV5-1 and TRBJ2-7; D may match TRBD1 or TRBD2 (5 bases each). This clonotype originated in a male donor with early-stage non-small cell lung cancer. This sample comprised PBMCs, obtained at surgery. The chain's CDR3 is CASSSRGAYEQYF. For the CDR3, the DNA is TGCGCCAGCAGCTCTAGGGGAGCCTACGAGCAGTACTTC.